A selection of T cell receptor beta chains follows, all from one sample in a study of OX40 agonist ivuxolimab in advanced cancers. TCRdb keeps only in-frame clones here, not all; method: immunoSEQ multiplex PCR. The table includes 25,000 or so clones, 77% detected once. This sample comprised CD4+ or CD8+ T cells sorted from blood, obtained in a trial of the OX40 agonist ivuxolimab. These receptors all come from an adult with an advanced solid tumor such as melanoma, head and neck, liver or kidney cancer. CDR3s include the opening cysteine and the closing phenylalanine or tryptophan. D genes are given only for firm matches. The size entry is marked missing in some rows and otherwise reads once, few, many or a size class.

j_call d_call clone_size v_call cdr3_nt cdr3_aa
TRBJ2-7 TRBD2 medium-sized TRBV7-2 TGTGCCAGCAGCTCACCCGAGGGCGGGAGAATGTACGAGCAGTACTTC CASSSPEGGRMYEQYF
TRBJ2-7 TRBD1 NA TRBV28 TGTGCCAGCAGCCGCACCGGGACAGGGTACTACGAGCAGTACTTC CASSRTGTGYYEQYF
TRBJ1-4 NA NA TRBV28 TGTGCCAGCAGTTTAATGGGGGATCTGTTTTTT CASSLMGDLFF
TRBJ2-3 NA once TRBV18 TGTGCCAGCTCACCACCGGTACGGATACGACCCACAGATACGCAGTATTTT CASSPPVRIRPTDTQYF
TRBJ1-6 NA NA TRBV4-3 TGCGCCAGCAGCCAAGAGGCGGGTATGGCAGGGCAATCACCCCTCCACTTT CASSQEAGMAGQSPLHF
TRBJ2-1 TRBD2 NA TRBV29-1 TGCAGCGTTCGTAGGACTAGCAACAATGAGCAGTTCTTC CSVRRTSNNEQFF
TRBJ2-5 NA NA TRBV7-9 TGTGCCAGCAGCTTTCCGGGTGGTGAGACCCAGTACTTC CASSFPGGETQYF
TRBJ2-1 NA NA TRBV18 TGTGCCAGCTCACCACCACTCTTTTCCTACAATGAGCAGTTCTTC CASSPPLFSYNEQFF
TRBJ1-1 NA NA TRBV28 TGTGCCAGCAGCCCCTTGCGGATCACTGAAGCTTTCTTT CASSPLRITEAFF
TRBJ2-3 NA few TRBV9 TGTGCCAGCAGCTTCCAGGGTGCAGATACGCAGTATTTT CASSFQGADTQYF
TRBJ2-5 NA NA TRBV4-3 TGCGCCAGCAGCCAAGATCTTGCGGGATCAGAGACCCAGTACTTC CASSQDLAGSETQYF
TRBJ2-3 NA NA TRBV2 TGTGCCAGCAGGGGGGGCAGTCTTAGCACAGATACGCAGTATTTT CASRGGSLSTDTQYF
TRBJ1-3 NA NA TRBV4-1 TGCGCCAGCAGCCAAGAGGCTAGGGGAAACACCATATATTTT CASSQEARGNTIYF
TRBJ2-3 TRBD2 NA TRBV4-2 TGTGCCAGCAGCCAAGATAATTGGCTAGCGGACAGCACAGATACGCAGTATTTT CASSQDNWLADSTDTQYF
TRBJ2-1 TRBD2 NA TRBV6-1 TGTGCCAGCAGTGCTCTCCGCGGGGGGCCCTACAATGAGCAGTTCTTC CASSALRGGPYNEQFF
TRBJ2-7 NA NA TRBV18 TGTGCCAGCTCACAGGGGGTAACGGGAGGTTCCTACGAGCAGTACTTC CASSQGVTGGSYEQYF
TRBJ1-1 NA NA TRBV30 TGTGCCTGCCCGGGACGAAGGGCCACTGAAGCTTTCTTT CACPGRRATEAFF
TRBJ2-1 NA NA TRBV7-3 TGTGCCAGCAGCTTAGGATTCAACTACAATGAGCAGTTCTTC CASSLGFNYNEQFF
TRBJ1-1 NA once TRBV7-3 TGTGCCAGCAGCTTAAGGCCGGGGCCGAACACTGAAGCTTTCTTT CASSLRPGPNTEAFF
TRBJ1-6 NA few TRBV27 TGTGCCAGCAGTTTAGGGACGGCGGATTCACCCCTCCACTTT CASSLGTADSPLHF
TRBJ1-2 NA NA TRBV15 TGTGCCACCAGCAGAGGGAATAACTATGGCTACACCTTC CATSRGNNYGYTF
TRBJ2-1 TRBD1 NA TRBV7-2 TGTGCCAGCAGGAATCAGGGGGCAGGTGAGCAGTTCTTC CASRNQGAGEQFF
TRBJ1-6 TRBD1 once TRBV30 TGTGCCTGGAGTCGGACAGGAGTTAATTCACCCCTCCACTTT CAWSRTGVNSPLHF